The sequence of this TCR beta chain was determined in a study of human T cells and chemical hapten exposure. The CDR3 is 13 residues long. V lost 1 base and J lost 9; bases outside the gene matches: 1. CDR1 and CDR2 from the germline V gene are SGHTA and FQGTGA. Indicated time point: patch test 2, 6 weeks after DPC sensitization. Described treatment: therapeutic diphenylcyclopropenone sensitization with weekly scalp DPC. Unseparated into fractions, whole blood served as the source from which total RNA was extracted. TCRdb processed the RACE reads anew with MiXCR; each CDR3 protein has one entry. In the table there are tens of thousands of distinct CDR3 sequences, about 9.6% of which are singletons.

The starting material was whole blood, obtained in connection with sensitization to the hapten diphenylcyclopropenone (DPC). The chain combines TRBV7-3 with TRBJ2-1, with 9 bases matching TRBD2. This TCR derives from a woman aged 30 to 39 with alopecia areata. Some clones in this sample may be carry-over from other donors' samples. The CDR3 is CASSLSGGAEQFF. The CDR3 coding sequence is TGTGCCAGCAGCTTAAGCGGGGGGGCTGAGCAGTTCTTC.